This T cell receptor beta chain was profiled in a study of T cells after yellow fever vaccination. V was cut by 0 bases and J by 3 bases, with 15 bases left in between. This CDR3 has 18 amino acids. Germline CDR1 LGHNA, CDR2 YSLEER. This clonotype came up many times. The antigen remains unidentified. 5'RACE template switching added a universal primer site and UMIs to TCR cDNA. TCRdb reanalysed the 5' RACE reads using MiXCR and keeps one entry per CDR3 protein. The sample consists of about 69,000 distinct CDR3 sequences, about 6% of them appearing once. Study results and limitations: The booster response re-showed most primary clones: approximately 95% CD4, 88% CD8.

Sequences were derived from CD4+ T cells sorted from PBMCs, sampled less than 16 days after the first yellow fever vaccination. This sequence was found in a young man who received the YFV17D yellow fever vaccine. This chain uses TRBV4-3 with TRBJ1-6, with a tentative D call TRBD1 (5 bases). In DNA, the CDR3 is TGCGCCAGCAGCCAAGAGTCCACAAATAGGGGCTATAATTCACCCCTCCACTTT. Translated: CASSQESTNRGYNSPLHF.